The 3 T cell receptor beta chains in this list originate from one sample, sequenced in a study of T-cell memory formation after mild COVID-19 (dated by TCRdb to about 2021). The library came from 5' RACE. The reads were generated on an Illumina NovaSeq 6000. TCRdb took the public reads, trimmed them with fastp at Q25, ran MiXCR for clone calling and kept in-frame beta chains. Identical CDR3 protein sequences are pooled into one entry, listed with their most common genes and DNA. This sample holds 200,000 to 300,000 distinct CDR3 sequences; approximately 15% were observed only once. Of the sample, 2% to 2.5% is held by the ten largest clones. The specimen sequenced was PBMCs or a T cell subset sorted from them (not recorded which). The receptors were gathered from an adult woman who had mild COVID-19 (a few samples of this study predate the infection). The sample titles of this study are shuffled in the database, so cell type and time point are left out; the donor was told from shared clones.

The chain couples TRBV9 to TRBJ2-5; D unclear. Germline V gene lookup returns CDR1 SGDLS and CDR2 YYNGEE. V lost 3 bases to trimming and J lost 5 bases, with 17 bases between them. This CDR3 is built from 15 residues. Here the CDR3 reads CASSGGVSEGETQYF. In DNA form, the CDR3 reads TGTGCCAGCAGCGGTGGGGTCAGTGAAGGTGAGACCCAGTACTTC. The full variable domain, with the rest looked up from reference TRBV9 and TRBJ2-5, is DSGVTQTPKHLITATGQRVTLRCSPRSGDLSVYWYQQSLDQGLQFLIQYYNGEERAKGNILERFSAQQFPDLHSELNLSSLELGDSALYFCASSGGVSEGETQYFGPGTRLLVL.

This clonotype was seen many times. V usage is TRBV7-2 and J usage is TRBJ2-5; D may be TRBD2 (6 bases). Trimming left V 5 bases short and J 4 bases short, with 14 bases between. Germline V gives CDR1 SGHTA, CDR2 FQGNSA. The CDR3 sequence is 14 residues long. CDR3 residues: CASSPGPRGETQYF. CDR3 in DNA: TGTGCCAGCAGCCCGGGACCGCGGGGAGAGACCCAGTACTTC.

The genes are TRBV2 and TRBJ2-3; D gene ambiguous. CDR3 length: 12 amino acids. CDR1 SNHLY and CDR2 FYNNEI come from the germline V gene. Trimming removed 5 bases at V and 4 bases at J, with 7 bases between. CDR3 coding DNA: TGTGCCAGCAGTTTCTCCCCAGATACGCAGTATTTT. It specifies CASSFSPDTQYF.